This T cell receptor beta chain was sequenced during a study of beta chain features in type 1 diabetes (dated 2018 in TCRdb). About the investigation overall: Mean age, gender distribution, total cell number and subset yield did not differ between patients and healthy donors. A total of some 100,000,000 sorted cells were examined across all samples, and a strong correlation was observed between cell number per subset and RNA yield. In the study, TCRB repertoires of sorted circulating CD4+ T cell subsets from recently diagnosed type 1 diabetes patients were compared with those of matched healthy donors. Naive and central memory subsets were obtained from all 30 or so donors, but regulatory and stem cell-like memory subsets were isolated from only 8 patients and roughly eight healthy donors. The paper's findings and limits, for the study overall: Because small numbers of individuals were included in the HLA sub-analyses, any influence of HLA type on TCRB rearrangement was left unresolved. The naive, central memory and regulatory TCRB repertoires appeared to resemble one another more closely among patients than among healthy donors. At VDJ recombination sites, type 1 diabetes patients had fewer insertions and more deleted nucleotides, which implies abnormalities in thymic rearrangement. Because cDNA was sequenced instead of genomic DNA, activated cells with high expression could be over-represented, although the groups did not differ in activation or CD3 levels. Shorter templates might be favored by PCR, yet because patient and control samples were amplified and corrected together, any such skew would affect both groups equally. Type 1 diabetes patients showed a moderate but significant shortening of TCRB CDR3 length in all four CD4+ subsets.

In regard to this clone: It lacks a known antigen. No base quality information exists; no much larger clone differs at one position.

A single peripheral blood draw of about 116 mL on average was collected from each donor into heparinised tubes. Naive, central memory, regulatory and stem cell-like memory CD4+ T cells were sorted on a BD FACSAria II using a panel including CD45RO, CCR7, CD25, CD127, CD95 and CD27. A purity above 98% was achieved for all sorted populations. PBMCs were isolated right away by Lymphoprep density gradient centrifugation and were stained directly, without culture. To minimize batch effects, samples were stained and sorted in pairs, one healthy donor with one patient per experiment. The High Capacity cDNA Reverse Transcription Kit was used to reverse transcribe all of the isolated RNA, meaning that expressed TCRB transcripts were what got sequenced. Deep immunoSEQ sequencing was performed on naive, central memory and regulatory T cell samples, with an average of roughly 4 million total reads per sample. Sorted cells were lysed in RLT buffer and RNA was extracted with DNase-treated RNeasy Micro or Mini kits, depending on cell number. To prevent cross-contamination, each cell subset was processed individually, whereas patient and healthy donor samples were processed jointly. Using the immunoSEQ multiplex PCR, TCRB sequences were amplified from cDNA into 87-bp fragments spanning the CDR3 region. Sequencing of the amplicons was performed on the Illumina HiSeq platform. The original methods were these. Synthetic template baselines were used to correct PCR bias computationally, reads within Hamming distance 2 were collapsed together, and singletons that could not be merged were discarded. Reads were aligned against IMGT to assign V, D and J genes, CDR3 length and insertions or deletions at six rearrangement sites. Within each subset, clonotype counts were normalized to sorted cell number, and only after that were true diversity and Gini coefficients computed with the tcR R package. The overlap coefficient, calculated on TCRB nucleotide sequences, was used to measure repertoire sharing. Out-of-frame TCRB sequences from naive cells were analyzed to stand in for the pre-selection repertoire. What TCRdb holds here is the immuneACCESS table cut down to in-frame rearrangements. Part of the clones is not present; checked against another copy, under half of the missing clones reflect an unresolved V gene, and the others are unexplained. That table is the source of V, J and clone size, and D and trimming were worked out from the DNA. In all, the sample holds about 370,000 clones, and around 16% of those were seen once. Of the sample, about 0.019% falls within the top ten clones.

The germline V gene specifies MDHEN as CDR1 and SYDVKM as CDR2. V is reduced by 4 bases and J by 1 base, leaving a spacing of 7 bases between them. From cysteine to phenylalanine, the CDR3 is 13 amino acids long. The retained sequence is limited to the CDR3, 39 bases, with the frame set at the first base. The chain is made from TRBV28 and TRBJ1-1; the D gene lacks a confident call. The clonotype originates from a woman aged 18 to 35 in good health. Source material: naive CD4+ T cells from blood. The intended sense of this specimen's cell subset or site label: true naive CD4+ T cells. At the DNA level, the sequence is TGTGCCAGCAGTTCGGGTCCGAACACTGAAGCTTTCTTT. The translation is CASSSGPNTEAFF. The full variable domain, with segments outside the CDR3 supplied by the reference TRBV28 and TRBJ1-1 proteins, appears as DVKVTQSSRYLVKRTGEKVFLECVQDMDHENMFWYRQDPGLGLRLIYFSYDVKMKEKGDIPEGYSVSREKKERFSLILESASTNQTSMYLCASSSGPNTEAFFGQGTRLTVV.